This T cell receptor (beta chain) was observed in a study of T-cell memory formation after mild COVID-19. General study findings and limits: Those CD4+ clones that contracted were mainly in CM and EM (CD8+ ones in EMRA). A subset of responding clones appeared in pre-infection memory, suggesting cross-reactive memory joined.

The 5'RACE method, run with constant-segment primers, produced TCR alpha and TCR beta cDNA libraries (carrying sample barcodes and UMIs). Each CDR3 protein is one row after TCRdb ran MiXCR on the 5' RACE reads. This repertoire shows about 250,000 distinct CDR3 sequences, 15% to 20% found once; its top ten account for 3.5%. This clonotype was picked up many times. Its antigen remains unidentified. Sequenced material: PBMCs or a T cell subset sorted from them (not recorded which). This clonotype originated in a man younger than 35 who had mild COVID-19 (a few samples of this study predate the infection). Cell type and time point are not known.

The CDR3 coding sequence is TGTGCCAGCAGCGAATATGCGGGCTCACCCCTCCACTTT. The encoded protein is CASSEYAGSPLHF. J is TRBJ1-6 and V is TRBV7-2; D uncertain. V dropped 5 bases and J dropped 10 bases, with 12 bases sitting between them. The CDR3 runs to 13 residues. Germline loops: CDR1 SGHTA, CDR2 FQGNSA. Full variable domain (remainder filled in from reference TRBV7-2 and TRBJ1-6): GAGVSQSPSNKVTEKGKDVELRCDPISGHTALYWYRQSLGQGLEFLIYFQGNSAPDKSGLPSDRFSAERTGGSVSTLTIQRTQQEDSAVYLCASSEYAGSPLHFGNGTRLTVT.